This T cell receptor (beta chain) is drawn from a study of untreated major depressive disorder. Broader study findings: Compared with controls, depressed patients showed more TRBV05-01 (Vbeta 5.1) usage in CD4+ T cells.

Assay: immunoSEQ multiplex PCR; the TCRdb copy retains only in-frame clones and omits some. This table holds approximately 12,000 clones, nearly 95% found once. A remark on this clone: Its target is unknown.

The V gene's germline CDR1 is MDHEN and CDR2 SYDVKM. The CDR3 is 14 amino acids. J gave up 7 bases and V 7 bases, and 10 bases lay outside the gene matches. This sequence originates from a man aged 30-40 years with major depressive disorder. J is TRBJ1-5 and V is TRBV28; the match to TRBD1 covers 7 bases. Sequencing used CD4+ T cells from PBMCs. The chain's CDR3 is CASMGWAGGQPQHF. The CDR3 nucleotides read TGTGCCAGCATGGGGTGGGCAGGGGGGCAGCCCCAGCATTTT.